This T cell receptor (beta chain) was profiled in a study of T cells in Graves' hyperthyroidism and ophthalmopathy. General study results and limits: Blood also carried most thyroid clonotypes expanded above 0.001.

V was clipped by 0 bases and J by 4 bases, with 12 bases between them. CDR1 is SGHDT, CDR2 YYEEEE, per germline. CDR3 length equals 15 residues. This clonotype was seen many times. Its antigen remains unidentified. Each 10 ml fresh peripheral blood draw supplied the PBMCs. There were TCR beta CDR3 regions amplified from RNA transcripts. The primer set for the first-round RT-PCR of the TCR CDR3 was HTBI. TCRdb independently ran MiXCR on the multiplex PCR reads; one entry per CDR3 protein. The data contain 500,000 to 800,000 distinct CDR3 sequences, more than 12% of them singletons. Sequenced sample: blood. The chain is built from TRBV5-6 and TRBJ2-3; no reliable D call. The sequence was collected from a woman in her forties or fifties with Graves' ophthalmopathy. The CDR3 bases are TGTGCCAGCAGCTTGGCTGGTCGATCGTCAGATACGCAGTATTTT. Translation: CASSLAGRSSDTQYF.